The sequence of this T cell receptor (beta chain) was determined in a study of T cell repertoires in ileal Crohn's disease. The study, taken as a whole, reports: Clonality above 26.8% at surgery always came with endoscopic recurrence. High-frequency clones were more common in sorted CD8 than CD4 cells.

Time point defined: inflamed ileum from the surgical specimen. With respect to this clone: Its antigen is currently unknown.

Sequenced by immunoSEQ multiplex PCR; TCRdb stores in-frame clones only, minus some. Of some 3,500 clones in the sample, roughly 93% were seen once. CDR3 length: 14 amino acids. Germline V gives CDR1 SGHTA, CDR2 FQGNSA. Sequenced: ileal tissue. The sequence derives from an adult with Crohn's disease. The chain recombines TRBV7-2 with TRBJ1-2; 8 bases fit TRBD1. The CDR3 loop is CATPEGQVLGGYTF. The DNA for the CDR3 is TGTGCTACTCCAGAGGGACAGGTCCTTGGTGGCTACACCTTC.